This T cell receptor beta chain was found in a study of post-analysis software for immune sequencing data. Study results and caveats: Roughly 5 TRBV segments occurring more often in patients than controls included TRBV5-6, TRBV5-1 and TRBV20-1.

This clonotype was seen repeatedly, ten times or more. Its antigen remains unidentified. Unique molecular identifiers were built into the TCR beta cDNA libraries. A single record per CDR3 protein comes from TCRdb applying MiXCR to the PCR reads. The table shows some 240,000 distinct CDR3 sequences, with approximately 34% occurring only once. From germline, CDR1 is SGHAT and CDR2 FQNNGV. With 3 bases clipped from V and 8 bases from J, the junction kept 1 base outside the gene matches. The CDR3 has 12 residues. The sample consisted of blood. The receptor's source is a girl between 10 and 17 years old with multiple sclerosis. The chain couples TRBV11-2 to TRBJ1-1; 9 bases map to TRBD1. The CDR3 DNA reads TGTGCCAGCAGCTTCGGGACAGGGGAAGCTTTCTTT. Protein sequence: CASSFGTGEAFF.